The present T cell receptor beta chain was sequenced within a study of shared clonotypes between healthy human individuals (TCRdb year 2020). About the full investigation: A couple of women and three men aged 18 to 49 years were included in the cohort. To increase sequencing depth and limit assay-specific biases, TCR repertoire library preparation and sequencing were carried out by different laboratories using diverse techniques. Between about 0.8 and 9.5 billion PBMCs per donor were obtained by leukapheresis. The study deeply sequenced blood TCR repertoires of 5 or 6 healthy adults to estimate repertoire size and the extent of clonotype sharing between individuals. For each donor, CD4 naive and CD4 memory were each given three plates, CD8 naive was given two plates, and CD8 memory was given one plate. Overall results and qualifications from the work: Pairwise subsampling led to the expectation that sequencing depth would affect the degree of clonotype sharing among donors. Even with the large sequencing depth, rarefaction of the sorted-subset datasets indicated that sequencing was incomplete. Approximately 5% of naive CD4, 3% to 4% of naive CD8, 2.3% of memory CD4, and approximately 0.4% of memory CD8 clonotypes were shared across several donors. Only blood was sampled, and tissue TCR repertoires likely differ from those in blood. The genetic and exposure-history diversity represented was limited by the small number of donors. Naive subsets generally had larger estimated clonotype richness than memory subsets. Higher generation probabilities were observed for clonotypes shared by all four sorted-subset donors than for non-shared clonotypes.

Donors were healthy HIV-negative adults with no recently reported acute infections or vaccinations. Only Caucasian adults living in Nashville, Tennessee, USA were represented among the donors. CD4+ T cells were enriched by magnetic negative selection; naive cells were then positively selected on CD45RA, and the negative fraction formed the memory subset. Blood was collected by leukapheresis, and PBMCs were isolated by Ficoll-Histopaque density gradient centrifugation and then cryopreserved in liquid nitrogen vapor phase. Analytical flow cytometry was used to check the purity and quantity of each magnetically sorted T cell population. From each sorted fraction, genomic DNA was isolated and quantified by UV absorbance on a Nanodrop 2000c. On this clone itself: Its antigen is still unknown. Base-call qualities are not available, and no considerably larger clone is one nucleotide away.

Using the deep immunoSEQ assay, multiplex PCR amplified TCR CDR3 regions from genomic DNA. Genomic DNA extracted from each cell subset was distributed evenly over all wells of several immunoSEQ 96-well plates, and each plate served as one replicate. For sorted subsets, about 210 ng of genomic DNA, equivalent to around 31,000 T cell genomes, went into each replicate PCR. Purified libraries were measured with a Qubit 3.0 fluorometer, size-checked on a Bioanalyzer 2100, and measured again with the KAPA Library Quantification kit. Each immunoSEQ 96-well plate was sequenced on its own single-read 150-cycle Illumina NextSeq 550 flow cell. In the original analysis: Because the immunoSEQ output included only junctional sequences and no quality scores, the filtering could not be the same as the filtering used for full-length reads. Sequences were annotated with PyIR, a Python wrapper for IgBLAST v1.9, using IMGT germline references to assign V/J genes and CDR3. Reads were filtered out if the reads had weak V/J assignments (E-value above 1e-6), no CDR3, stop codons, out-of-frame junctions, or ambiguous translated residues. V3J clonotypes were defined as sequences sharing the same inferred V gene, J gene, and CDR3 amino acid sequence. Percentage overlap between repertoires was computed as shared unique clonotypes divided by the size of the smaller repertoire. Three approaches were used to assess repertoire richness: RTK rarefaction, the Chao1 estimator, and Recon v2.1 estimates of unobserved clonotypes. Generation probabilities were computed with OLGA for all TCRbeta clonotypes obtained by the gDNA method from four donors. TCRdb re-hosts the immuneACCESS table, in-frame sequences only. Its copies lack some clones; in the studies checked, an unresolved V gene accounts for under half of them, and the cause for the rest is not known. The DNA was the basis for D and trimming; V, J and clone size are from that table. The sample data list 2 million or so clones, and 95% of these were observed just once. Approximately 0.13% of the sample comes from the top ten.

Sequenced sample: naive CD4+ T cells sorted from blood. The cell subset or site label for this specimen denotes: CD45RA+ positively selected. This receptor was obtained from a man between 18 and 35 years old in good health.

The DNA sequence is TGTGCCAGCAGCCCAACAGGGCCCACTGAAGCTTTCTTT. This gives the protein CASSPTGPTEAFF. The sequence joins TRBV7-3 to TRBJ1-1; TRBD1 is perhaps the D gene, given 6 matching bases. V was cut back by 5 bases and J by 4 bases, leaving a gap of 11 bases between them. Looking up the germline V gene yields CDR1 SGHTA and CDR2 FQGTGA. From its cysteine to its phenylalanine, the CDR3 spans 13 amino acids. Just the 39-base CDR3 DNA is kept, in frame starting at base 1.